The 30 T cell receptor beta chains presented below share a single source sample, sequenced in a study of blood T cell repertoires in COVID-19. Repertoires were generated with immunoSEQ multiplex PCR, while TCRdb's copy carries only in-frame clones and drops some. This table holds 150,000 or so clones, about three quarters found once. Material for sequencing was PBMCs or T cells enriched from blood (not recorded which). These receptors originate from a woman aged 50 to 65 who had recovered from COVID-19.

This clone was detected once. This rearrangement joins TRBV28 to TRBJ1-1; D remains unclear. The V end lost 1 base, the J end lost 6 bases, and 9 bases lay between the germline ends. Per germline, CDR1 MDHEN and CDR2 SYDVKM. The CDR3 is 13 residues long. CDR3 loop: CASSLSWGAEAFF. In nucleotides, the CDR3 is TGTGCCAGCAGTTTATCCTGGGGAGCTGAAGCTTTCTTT.

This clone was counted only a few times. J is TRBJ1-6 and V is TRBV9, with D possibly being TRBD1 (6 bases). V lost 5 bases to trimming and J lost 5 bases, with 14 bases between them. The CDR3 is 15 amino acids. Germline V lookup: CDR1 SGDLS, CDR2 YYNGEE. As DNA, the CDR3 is TGTGCCAGCAGTCTACAACAGGGAAATAATTCACCCCTCCACTTT. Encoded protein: CASSLQQGNNSPLHF.

The CDR3 protein is CASNGQGISGYTF. The CDR3 nucleotides read TGTGCCAGCAATGGACAGGGGATTTCTGGCTACACCTTC. The rearrangement uses TRBV6-5 and TRBJ1-2; 9 nucleotides align to TRBD1. The CDR3 sequence is 13 residues long. Trimming removed 7 bases from V and 7 bases from J; junction bases left unmatched: 7. The germline V gene encodes CDR1 MNHEY and CDR2 SVGAGI.

The CDR3 loop reads CASGQGGEKLFF. CDR3 nucleotide sequence: TGTGCCAGCGGACAGGGTGGGGAAAAACTGTTTTTT. The chain carries TRBV19 and TRBJ1-4; 8 bases fit TRBD1. The ends lost 9 bases at V and 8 bases at J; junction bases unmatched: 5. The CDR3 totals 12 residues. The V gene's germline CDR1 is LNHDA and CDR2 SQIVND (reference sequence).

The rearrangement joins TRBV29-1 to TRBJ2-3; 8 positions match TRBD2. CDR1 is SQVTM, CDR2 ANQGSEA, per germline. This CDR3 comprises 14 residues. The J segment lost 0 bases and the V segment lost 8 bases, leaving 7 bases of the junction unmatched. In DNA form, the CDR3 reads TGCAGCCCGTGGGGCGGGAGGAGCACAGATACGCAGTATTTT. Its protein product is CSPWGGRSTDTQYF.

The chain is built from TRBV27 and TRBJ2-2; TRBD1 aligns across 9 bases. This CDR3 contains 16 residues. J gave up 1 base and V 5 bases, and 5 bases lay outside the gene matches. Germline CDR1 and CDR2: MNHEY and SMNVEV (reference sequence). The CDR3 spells CASSPRDRVNTGELFF. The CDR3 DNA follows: TGTGCCAGCAGTCCCCGGGACAGGGTGAACACCGGGGAGCTGTTTTTT.

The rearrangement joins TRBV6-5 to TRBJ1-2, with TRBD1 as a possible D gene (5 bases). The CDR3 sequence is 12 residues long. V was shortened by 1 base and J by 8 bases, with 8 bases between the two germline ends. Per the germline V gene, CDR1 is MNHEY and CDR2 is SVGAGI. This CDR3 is CASSYWGGGYTF. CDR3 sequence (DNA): TGTGCCAGCAGTTACTGGGGCGGAGGCTACACCTTC.

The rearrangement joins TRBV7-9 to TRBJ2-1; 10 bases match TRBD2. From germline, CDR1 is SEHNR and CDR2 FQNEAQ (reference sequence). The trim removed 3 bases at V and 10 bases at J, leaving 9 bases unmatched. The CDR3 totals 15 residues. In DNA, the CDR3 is TGTGCCAGCAGCTTGGTACTAGCGGGATCAGGGGAGCAGTTCTTC. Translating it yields CASSLVLAGSGEQFF.

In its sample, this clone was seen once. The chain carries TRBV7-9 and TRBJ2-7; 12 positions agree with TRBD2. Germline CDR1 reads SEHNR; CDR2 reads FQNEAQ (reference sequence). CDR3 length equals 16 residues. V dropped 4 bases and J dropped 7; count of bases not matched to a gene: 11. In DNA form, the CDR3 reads TGTGCCAGCAGCTCATGGTCTAGCGGGGGGGCAGGAGAGCAGTACTTC. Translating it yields CASSSWSSGGAGEQYF.

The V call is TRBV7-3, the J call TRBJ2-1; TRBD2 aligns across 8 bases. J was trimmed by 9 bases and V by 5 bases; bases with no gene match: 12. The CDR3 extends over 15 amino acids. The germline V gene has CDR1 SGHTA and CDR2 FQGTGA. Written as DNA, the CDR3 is TGTGCCAGCAGCCCTAGGCAAAGCGGGAGTGGTGAGCAGTTCTTC. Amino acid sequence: CASSPRQSGSGEQFF.

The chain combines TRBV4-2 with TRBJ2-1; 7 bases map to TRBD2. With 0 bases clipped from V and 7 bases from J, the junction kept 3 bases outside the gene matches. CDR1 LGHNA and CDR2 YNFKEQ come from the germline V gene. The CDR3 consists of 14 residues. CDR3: CASSQEVGGNEQFF. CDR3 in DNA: TGTGCCAGCAGCCAAGAAGTGGGGGGGAATGAGCAGTTCTTC.

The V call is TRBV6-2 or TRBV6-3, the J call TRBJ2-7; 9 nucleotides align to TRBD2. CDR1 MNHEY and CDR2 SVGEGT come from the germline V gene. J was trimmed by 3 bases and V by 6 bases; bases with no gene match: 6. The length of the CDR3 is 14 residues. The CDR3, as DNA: TGTGCCAGCAGCCCAACAGCGGGAGGCTACGAGCAGTACTTC. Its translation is CASSPTAGGYEQYF.

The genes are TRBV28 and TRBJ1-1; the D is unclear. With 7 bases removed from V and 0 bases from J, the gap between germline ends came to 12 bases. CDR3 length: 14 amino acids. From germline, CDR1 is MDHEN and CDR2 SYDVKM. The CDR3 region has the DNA TGTGCCAGCACCCCGGCAGGAATGAACACTGAAGCTTTCTTT. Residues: CASTPAGMNTEAFF.

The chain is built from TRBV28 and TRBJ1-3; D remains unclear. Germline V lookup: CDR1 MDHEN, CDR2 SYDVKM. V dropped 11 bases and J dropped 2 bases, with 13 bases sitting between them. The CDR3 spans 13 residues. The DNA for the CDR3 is TGTGCCTCCACGGGAAACACTGGAAACACCATATATTTT. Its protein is CASTGNTGNTIYF.

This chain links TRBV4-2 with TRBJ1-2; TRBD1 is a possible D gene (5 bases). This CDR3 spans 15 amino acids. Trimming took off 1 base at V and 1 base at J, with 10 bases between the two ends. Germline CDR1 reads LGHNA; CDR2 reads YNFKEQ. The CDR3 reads CASSQAGQLNYGYTF. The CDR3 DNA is TGTGCCAGCAGCCAAGCCGGACAACTTAACTATGGCTACACCTTC.

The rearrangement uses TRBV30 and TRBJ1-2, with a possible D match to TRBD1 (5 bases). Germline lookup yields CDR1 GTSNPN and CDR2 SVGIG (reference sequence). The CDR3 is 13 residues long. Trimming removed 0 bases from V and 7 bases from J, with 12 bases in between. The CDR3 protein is CAWSVLRGGGYTF. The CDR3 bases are TGTGCCTGGAGTGTTTTACGGGGGGGTGGCTACACCTTC. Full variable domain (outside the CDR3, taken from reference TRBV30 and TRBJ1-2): SQTIHQWPATLVQPVGSPLSLECTVEGTSNPNLYWYRQAAGRGLQLLFYSVGIGQISSEVPQNLSASRPQDRQFILSSKKLLLSDSGFYLCAWSVLRGGGYTFGSGTRLTVV.

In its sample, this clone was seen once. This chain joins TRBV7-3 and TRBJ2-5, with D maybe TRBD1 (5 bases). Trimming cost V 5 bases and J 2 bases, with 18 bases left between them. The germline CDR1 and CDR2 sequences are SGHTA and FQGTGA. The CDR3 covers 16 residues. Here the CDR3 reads CASSPKGGAGQETQYF. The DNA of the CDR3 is TGTGCCAGCAGCCCAAAAGGTGGGGCTGGGCAAGAGACCCAGTACTTC. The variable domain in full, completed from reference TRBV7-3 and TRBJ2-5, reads GAGVSQTPSNKVTEKGKYVELRCDPISGHTALYWYRQSLGQGPEFLIYFQGTGAADDSGLPNDRFFAVRPEGSVSTLKIQRTERGDSAVYLCASSPKGGAGQETQYFGPGTRLLVL.

DNA of the CDR3: TGTGCCAGCAGTTTGAAGAGCTATGGGCAGTACTTC. The encoded protein is CASSLKSYGQYF. V and J are TRBV12-3 or TRBV12-4 and TRBJ2-7, with unresolved D. The CDR3 runs 12 residues. Trimming cost V 3 bases and J 9 bases, with 12 bases left between them.

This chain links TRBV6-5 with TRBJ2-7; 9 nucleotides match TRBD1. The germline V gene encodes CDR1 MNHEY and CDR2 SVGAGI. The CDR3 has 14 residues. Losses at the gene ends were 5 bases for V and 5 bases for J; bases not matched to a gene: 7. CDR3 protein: CASSPRNRGHEQYF. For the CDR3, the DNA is TGTGCCAGCAGTCCTCGGAACAGGGGGCACGAGCAGTACTTC.

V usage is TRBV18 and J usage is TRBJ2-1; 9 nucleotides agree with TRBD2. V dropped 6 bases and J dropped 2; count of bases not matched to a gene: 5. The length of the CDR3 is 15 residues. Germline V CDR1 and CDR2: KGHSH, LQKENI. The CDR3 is CASSRSGGTYNEQFF. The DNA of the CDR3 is TGTGCCAGCTCCCGTAGCGGGGGTACCTACAATGAGCAGTTCTTC. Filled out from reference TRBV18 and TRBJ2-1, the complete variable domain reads NAGVMQNPRHLVRRRGQEARLRCSPMKGHSHVYWYRQLPEEGLKFMVYLQKENIIDESGMPKERFSAEFPKEGPSILRIQQVVRGDSAAYFCASSRSGGTYNEQFFGPGTRLTVL.

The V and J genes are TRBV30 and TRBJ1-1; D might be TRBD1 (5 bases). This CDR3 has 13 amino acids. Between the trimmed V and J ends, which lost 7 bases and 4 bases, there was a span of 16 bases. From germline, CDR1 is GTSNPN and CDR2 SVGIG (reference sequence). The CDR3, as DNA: TGTGCCTCCGCACATGGGGCTGCCACTGAAGCTTTCTTT. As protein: CASAHGAATEAFF.

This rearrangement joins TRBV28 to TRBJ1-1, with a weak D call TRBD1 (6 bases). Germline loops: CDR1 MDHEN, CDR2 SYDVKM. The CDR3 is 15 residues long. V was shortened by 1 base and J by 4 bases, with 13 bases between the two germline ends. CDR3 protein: CASSLYQGRPTEAFF. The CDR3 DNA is TGTGCCAGCAGTTTATATCAGGGGCGTCCCACTGAAGCTTTCTTT.

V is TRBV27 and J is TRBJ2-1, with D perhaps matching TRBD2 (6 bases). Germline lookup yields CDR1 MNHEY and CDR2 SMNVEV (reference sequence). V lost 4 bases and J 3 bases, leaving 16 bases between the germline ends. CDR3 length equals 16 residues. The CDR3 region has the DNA TGTGCCAGCAGTTCTGGGGGGAGCGGAGACTACAATGAGCAGTTCTTC. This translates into CASSSGGSGDYNEQFF.

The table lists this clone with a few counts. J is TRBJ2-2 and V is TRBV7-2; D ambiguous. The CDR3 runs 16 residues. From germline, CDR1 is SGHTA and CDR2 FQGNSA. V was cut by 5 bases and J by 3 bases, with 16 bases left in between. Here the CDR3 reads CASSTYRVRDTGELFF. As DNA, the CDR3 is TGTGCCAGCAGCACATACCGGGTCCGAGACACCGGGGAGCTGTTTTTT.

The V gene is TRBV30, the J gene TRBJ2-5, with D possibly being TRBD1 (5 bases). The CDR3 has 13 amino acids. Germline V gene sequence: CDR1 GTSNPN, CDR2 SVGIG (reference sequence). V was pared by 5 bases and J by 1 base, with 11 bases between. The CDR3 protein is CAWQTVAQETQYF. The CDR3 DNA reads TGTGCCTGGCAGACAGTCGCCCAAGAGACCCAGTACTTC.

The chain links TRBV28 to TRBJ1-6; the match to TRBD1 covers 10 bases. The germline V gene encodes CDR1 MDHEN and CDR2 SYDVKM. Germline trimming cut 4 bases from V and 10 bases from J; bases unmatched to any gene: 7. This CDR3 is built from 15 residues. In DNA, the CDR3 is TGTGCCAGCAGTTACCGACAGGGGGCGGGCTCACCCCTCCACTTT. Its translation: CASSYRQGAGSPLHF.

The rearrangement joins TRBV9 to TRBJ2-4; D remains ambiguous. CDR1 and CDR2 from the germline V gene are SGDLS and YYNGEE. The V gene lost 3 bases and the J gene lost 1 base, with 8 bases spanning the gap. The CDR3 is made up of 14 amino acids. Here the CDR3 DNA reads TGTGCCAGCAGCGCGTCCGGGGCCAAAAACATTCAGTACTTC. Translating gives CASSASGAKNIQYF. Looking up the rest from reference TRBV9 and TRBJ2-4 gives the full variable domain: DSGVTQTPKHLITATGQRVTLRCSPRSGDLSVYWYQQSLDQGLQFLIQYYNGEERAKGNILERFSAQQFPDLHSELNLSSLELGDSALYFCASSASGAKNIQYFGAGTRLSVL.

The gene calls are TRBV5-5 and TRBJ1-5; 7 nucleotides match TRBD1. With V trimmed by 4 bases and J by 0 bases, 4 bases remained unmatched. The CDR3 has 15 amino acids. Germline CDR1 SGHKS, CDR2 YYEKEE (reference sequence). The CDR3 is CASSPTGYSNQPQHF. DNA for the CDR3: TGTGCCAGCAGCCCGACAGGGTATAGCAATCAGCCCCAGCATTTT.

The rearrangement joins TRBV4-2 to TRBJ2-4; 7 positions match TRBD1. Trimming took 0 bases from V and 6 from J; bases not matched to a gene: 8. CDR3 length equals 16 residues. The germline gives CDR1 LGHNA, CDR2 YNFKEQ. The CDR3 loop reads CASSQDQRGQGNIQYF. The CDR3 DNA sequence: TGTGCCAGCAGCCAAGATCAGAGGGGGCAAGGAAACATTCAGTACTTC.

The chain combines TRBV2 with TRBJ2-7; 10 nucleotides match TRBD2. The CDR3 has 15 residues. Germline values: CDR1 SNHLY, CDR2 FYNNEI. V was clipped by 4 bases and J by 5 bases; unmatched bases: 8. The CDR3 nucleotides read TGTGCCAGCAGTGGAATCCTAGCGGGAGTCAACGAGCAGTACTTC. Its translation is CASSGILAGVNEQYF. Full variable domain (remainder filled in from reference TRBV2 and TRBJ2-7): EPEVTQTPSHQVTQMGQEVILRCVPISNHLYFYWYRQILGQKVEFLVSFYNNEISEKSEIFDDQFSVERPDGSNFTLKIRSTKLEDSAMYFCASSGILAGVNEQYFGPGTRLTVT.